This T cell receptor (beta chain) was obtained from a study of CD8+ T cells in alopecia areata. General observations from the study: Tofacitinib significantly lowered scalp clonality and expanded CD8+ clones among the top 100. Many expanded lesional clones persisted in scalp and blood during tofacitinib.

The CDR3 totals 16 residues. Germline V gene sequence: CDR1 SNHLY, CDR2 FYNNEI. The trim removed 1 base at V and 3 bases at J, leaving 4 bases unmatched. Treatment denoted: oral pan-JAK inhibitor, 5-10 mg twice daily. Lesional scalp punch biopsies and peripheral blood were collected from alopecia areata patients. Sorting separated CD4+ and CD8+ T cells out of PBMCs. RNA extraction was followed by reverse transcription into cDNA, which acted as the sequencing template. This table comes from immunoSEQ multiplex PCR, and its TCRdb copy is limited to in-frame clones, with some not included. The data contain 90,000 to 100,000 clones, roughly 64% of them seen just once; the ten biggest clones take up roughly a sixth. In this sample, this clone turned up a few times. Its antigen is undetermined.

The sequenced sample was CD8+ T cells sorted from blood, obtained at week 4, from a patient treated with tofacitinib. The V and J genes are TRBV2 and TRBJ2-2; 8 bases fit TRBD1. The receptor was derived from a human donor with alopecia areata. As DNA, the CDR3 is TGTGCCAGCAGTGAAGGGCCAGGGGGCTACACCGGGGAGCTGTTTTTT. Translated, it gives CASSEGPGGYTGELFF.